The entry that follows covers one TCR beta chain sequence. This clonotype has a handful of counts. Its antigen is currently not known. One base away there is no much larger clone; base qualities are not given. Ophthalmopathy patients had moderately to severely active disease, Clinical Activity Score of at least 3, NOSPECS grade of at least 4, and disease duration under 3 months. Anyone with other autoimmune diseases, uncontrolled infections, pregnancy or lactation was excluded from the study. Diagnosis relied on clinical symptoms, serum thyroxine, TRAb, thyroid ultrasound and orbital computed tomography. Ficoll-Paque density gradient centrifugation was used to isolate PBMCs from about 10 ml of fresh peripheral blood. Trizol reagent was used to extract the total RNA, and its quality was then checked on an Agilent 2100 Bioanalyzer. TCR beta CDR3 regions were amplified from RNA transcripts for repertoire sequencing. The first round was an RT-PCR using HTBI primers with the Qiagen OneStep RT-PCR kit, and this first round was followed by a second-round multiplex PCR, then size selection and purification. The libraries underwent paired-end sequencing with 100 bp reads on an Illumina HiSeq2000. On the study's bioinformatics: SOAPnuke was used for read processing, and reads with adapters, uncalled bases, a mean Phred below 15, or no exact constant-primer or identifier match were discarded. COPE v1.2.5 was used to merge high-quality paired reads. Clonotypes were defined as unique nucleotide sequences and were aligned to IMGT TRB V, D and J references using MiTCR v1.1. Analysis was restricted to V-J combinations with a frequency above 0.0001, which covered roughly 99% of repertoires. For each V-J combination, a TCR clonal expansion and chaos score was defined as the ratio of F50 clonal expansion to chaos observed in the TCRdist matrix. Welch's t-statistics and random forest were used to reduce the features to around 13 V-J combinations, which were then used as input to a naive Bayes classifier. The similarity between thyroid and blood repertoires was quantified using the Morisita-Horn index. TCRdb's own reprocessing of the public reads used fastp at Q25 and MiXCR and kept productive beta chains. Under each unique CDR3 protein, matching rows form one entry showing the most common genes and DNA. In this record, the V and J calls reflect TCRdb's handling and not the investigators' own analysis. The sample table lists 200,000 to 250,000 distinct CDR3 sequences, under 25% of them with a count of one. The ten largest account for about 40% of the sample.

The sample belongs to a study of Graves' ophthalmopathy and Graves' hyperthyroidism (dated by TCRdb to the late 2010s). Some background on the complete study: Peripheral blood was collected before any treatment was given, at the time of initial diagnosis. In total, over 130 blood samples were TCR-sequenced: under 45 ophthalmopathy, approximately 80 hyperthyroidism and approximately 17 hyperthyroidism-to-ophthalmopathy patients. To explore V-J signatures that separate ophthalmopathy from hyperthyroidism, a discovery set of approximately 100 patients was enrolled, consisting of about 45 with ophthalmopathy and approximately 60 with stable hyperthyroidism. The roughly 91 discovery patients were randomly divided into training and test sets at a 7:3 ratio. An independent validation cohort was composed of 18 hyperthyroidism patients and around 16 patients who later progressed from hyperthyroidism to ophthalmopathy. T-cell repertoires of thyroid tissue and blood were compared in over 5 hyperthyroidism patients. To tell Graves' ophthalmopathy apart from Graves' hyperthyroidism, and to predict which patients would progress to ophthalmopathy, the study relied on TCR beta repertoire signatures. Following sample collection, hyperthyroidism patients were given methimazole at a starting dose of 30 mg daily, and ophthalmopathy patients were given high-dose intravenous methylprednisolone.

CDR1 LNHDA and CDR2 SQIVND were looked up in the germline V gene (reference sequence). The CDR3 contains 16 residues, cysteine and phenylalanine counted. CDR3 DNA only is kept here, 48 bases in frame from base 1. Cut back by 2 bases and 5 bases, the V and J ends lie 15 bases apart. Overall study results and their limits: No statistical method was used to set the sample size in advance, and the investigators knew which group each participant was assigned to. In validation, the model predicted ophthalmopathy progression with about 71% sensitivity and roughly 72% specificity; 12 predicted patients were CT-confirmed with GO in a median of around 6 months. In cross-validation, the 13-signature model distinguished ophthalmopathy from stable hyperthyroidism with about 89% sensitivity and 81.08% specificity, while in the test set the corresponding values were about 80% and 75%. Most expanded thyroid clonotypes with frequency above 0.001 were also detected in blood, suggesting blood repertoires may reflect the thyroid immune response.

This TCR came from a woman aged 45-65 years with Graves' ophthalmopathy. Donor details come from another sample of the same person, matched by shared clones. The rearrangement combines TRBV19 with TRBJ2-2; the D gene is unclear. Source material: peripheral blood. DNA sequence: TGTGCCAGTAGTATACTTCCCACCCAAGAGACCGGGGAGCTGTTTTTT. Its protein reads: CASSILPTQETGELFF.